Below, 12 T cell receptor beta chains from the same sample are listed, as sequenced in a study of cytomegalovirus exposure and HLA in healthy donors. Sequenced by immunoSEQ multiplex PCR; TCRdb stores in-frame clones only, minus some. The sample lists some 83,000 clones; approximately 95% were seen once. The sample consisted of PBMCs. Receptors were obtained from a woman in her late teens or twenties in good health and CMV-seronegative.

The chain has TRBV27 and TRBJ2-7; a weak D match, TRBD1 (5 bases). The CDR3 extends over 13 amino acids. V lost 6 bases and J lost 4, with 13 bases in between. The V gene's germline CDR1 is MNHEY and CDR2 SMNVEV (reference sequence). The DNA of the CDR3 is TGTGCCAGCAGCCCTTTAGGGGTTTACGAGCAGTACTTC. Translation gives CASSPLGVYEQYF.

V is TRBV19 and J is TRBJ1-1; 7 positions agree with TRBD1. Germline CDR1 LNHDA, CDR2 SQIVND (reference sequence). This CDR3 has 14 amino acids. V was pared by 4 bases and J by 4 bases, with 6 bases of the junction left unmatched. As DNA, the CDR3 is TGTGCCAGTAGTAATTCAGGGGGAGGCACTGAAGCTTTCTTT. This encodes CASSNSGGGTEAFF.

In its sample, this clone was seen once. The CDR3 here is CASSLGLLSYNEQFF. CDR3 in DNA: TGTGCCAGCAGCTTAGGACTCCTCTCCTACAATGAGCAGTTCTTC. The gene calls are TRBV11-3 and TRBJ2-1; D gene uncertain. Germline V gene data show CDR1 as SGHNT and CDR2 as YENEEA. Trimming removed 1 base at V and 0 bases at J, with 7 bases between. CDR3 length: 15 amino acids.

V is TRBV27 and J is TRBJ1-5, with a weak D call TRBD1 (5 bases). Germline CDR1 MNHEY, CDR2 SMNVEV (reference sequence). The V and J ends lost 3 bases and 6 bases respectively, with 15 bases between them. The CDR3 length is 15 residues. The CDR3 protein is CASSFSPGGGQPQHF. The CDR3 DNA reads TGTGCCAGCAGTTTCTCCCCGGGGGGAGGTCAGCCCCAGCATTTT.

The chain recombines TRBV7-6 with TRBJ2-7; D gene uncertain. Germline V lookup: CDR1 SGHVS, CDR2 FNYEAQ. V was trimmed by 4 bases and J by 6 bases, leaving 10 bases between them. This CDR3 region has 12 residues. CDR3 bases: TGTGCCAGCAGCTCCGTCTCTCCCGAGCAGTACTTC. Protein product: CASSSVSPEQYF.

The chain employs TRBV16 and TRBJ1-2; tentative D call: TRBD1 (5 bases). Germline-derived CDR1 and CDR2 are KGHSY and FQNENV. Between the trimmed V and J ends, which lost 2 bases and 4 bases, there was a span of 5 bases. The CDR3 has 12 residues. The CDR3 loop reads CASSQDSYGYTF. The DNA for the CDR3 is TGTGCCAGCAGCCAAGACAGCTATGGCTACACCTTC.

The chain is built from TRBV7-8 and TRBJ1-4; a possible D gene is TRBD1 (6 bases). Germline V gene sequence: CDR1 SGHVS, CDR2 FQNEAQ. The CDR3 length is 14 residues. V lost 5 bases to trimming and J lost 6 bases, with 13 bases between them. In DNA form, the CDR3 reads TGTGCCAGCAGCCCCGGGACACCCTATGAAAAACTGTTTTTT. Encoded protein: CASSPGTPYEKLFF.

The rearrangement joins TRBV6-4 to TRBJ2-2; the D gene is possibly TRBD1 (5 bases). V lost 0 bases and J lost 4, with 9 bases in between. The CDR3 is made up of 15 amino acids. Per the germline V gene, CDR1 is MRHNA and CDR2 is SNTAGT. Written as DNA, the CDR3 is TGTGCCAGCAGTGACTCGACCAGGGTCACCGGGGAGCTGTTTTTT. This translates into CASSDSTRVTGELFF.

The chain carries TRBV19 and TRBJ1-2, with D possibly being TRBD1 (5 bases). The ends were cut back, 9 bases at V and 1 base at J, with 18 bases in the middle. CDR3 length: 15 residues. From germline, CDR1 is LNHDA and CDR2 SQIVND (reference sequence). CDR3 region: CASKPDSVINYGYTF. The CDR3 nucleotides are TGTGCCAGCAAACCAGACAGCGTAATTAACTATGGCTACACCTTC.

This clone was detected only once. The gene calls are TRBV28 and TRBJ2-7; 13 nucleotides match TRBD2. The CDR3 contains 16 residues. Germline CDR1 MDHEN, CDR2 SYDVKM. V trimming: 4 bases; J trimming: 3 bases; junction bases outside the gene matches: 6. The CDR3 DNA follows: TGTGCCAGCAGTTCGGTAACTAGCGGGAGGGTCTACGAGCAGTACTTC. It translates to CASSSVTSGRVYEQYF. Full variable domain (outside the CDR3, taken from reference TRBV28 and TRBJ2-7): DVKVTQSSRYLVKRTGEKVFLECVQDMDHENMFWYRQDPGLGLRLIYFSYDVKMKEKGDIPEGYSVSREKKERFSLILESASTNQTSMYLCASSSVTSGRVYEQYFGPGTRLTVT.

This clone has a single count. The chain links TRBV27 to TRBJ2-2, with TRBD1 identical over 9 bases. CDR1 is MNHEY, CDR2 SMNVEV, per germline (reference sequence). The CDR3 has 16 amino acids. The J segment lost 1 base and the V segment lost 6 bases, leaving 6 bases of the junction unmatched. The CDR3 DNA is TGTGCCAGCAGAAACAGGGGGCAGGGGAACACCGGGGAGCTGTTTTTT. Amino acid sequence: CASRNRGQGNTGELFF.

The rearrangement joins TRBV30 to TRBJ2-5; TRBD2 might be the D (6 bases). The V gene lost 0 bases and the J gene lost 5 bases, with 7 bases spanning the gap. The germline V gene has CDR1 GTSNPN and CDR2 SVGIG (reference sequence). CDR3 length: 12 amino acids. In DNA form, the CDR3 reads TGTGCCTGGAGTGTAGCGGGCGAGACCCAGTACTTC. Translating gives CAWSVAGETQYF.